The present TCR beta chain was sequenced within a study of cytomegalovirus exposure and HLA in healthy donors. Whole-study context: The approximately 680 first-cohort repertoires and the approximately 110 validation repertoires shared the same platform, a later analysis reported.

Some clones are missing from TCRdb's copy, which holds only in-frame ones; the method was immunoSEQ multiplex PCR. The data show about 190,000 clones, roughly 84% seen once. CDR1 SGHTA and CDR2 FQGNSA come from the germline V gene. V was clipped by 2 bases and J by 4 bases, with 12 bases between them. The CDR3 has 14 residues. Study results and caveats: Reports indicated that the classifier achieved high specificity and sensitivity in diagnosing cytomegalovirus status.

Note on this clone: What it recognizes is unknown.

The source of this sequence is a man aged 18-30 years in good health and CMV-seropositive. Sequencing was carried out using PBMCs. The chain carries TRBV7-2 and TRBJ2-7; D possibly corresponds to TRBD1 (6 bases). The CDR3 sequence is CASSLTQGIYEQYF. The CDR3 region has the DNA TGTGCCAGCAGCTTAACCCAGGGGATATACGAGCAGTACTTC.